This is a list of T cell receptor beta chains from one sample in a study of blood T cell repertoires in COVID-19. Using immunoSEQ multiplex PCR, the repertoire was profiled, and TCRdb retains in-frame clones only, with some absent. Counted here are about 95,000 clones, 81% occurring once; the ten biggest clones make up around 4.8%. The sequencing sample was made of peripheral blood. The origin of the receptors is a man at least 80 years old with COVID-19, enrolled during active disease. The CDR3 runs from the conserved cysteine through the conserved F or W. Each record gives: D gene, V gene, clone size, J gene, CDR3 DNA, CDR3 protein. A D gene is named only where the DNA matches it firmly. Clone sizes are given selectively: once, few, many, or a class where the clone is expanded.

>TRBD1|TRBV5-6|once|TRBJ1-5
TGTGCCAGCAGCCGTCAGGGGGTTAGCAATCAGCCCCAGCATTTT
CASSRQGVSNQPQHF
>TRBD2|TRBV2|.|TRBJ2-1
TGTGCCAGCGGACCGGGACTAGCGGGGGGGCAGTTCTTC
CASGPGLAGGQFF
>TRBD1|TRBV2|.|TRBJ1-4
TGTGCCAGCAGTCCGGGACAGCCGGATGAAAAACTGTTTTTT
CASSPGQPDEKLFF
>.|TRBV4-2|once|TRBJ2-3
TGTGCCAGCAGCCGCCAACAGGGAACTACAGATACGCAGTATTTT
CASSRQQGTTDTQYF
>.|TRBV27|.|TRBJ1-5
TGTGCCAGCAGCTCAAGGCCAGGGGCCGATCAGCCCCAGCATTTT
CASSSRPGADQPQHF
>TRBD2|TRBV19|.|TRBJ2-2
TGTGCCAGTAGTACTAGCGGGGGGTTAGACACCGGGGAGCTGTTTTTT
CASSTSGGLDTGELFF
>.|TRBV3-1/TRBV3-2|.|TRBJ2-2
TGTGCCAGCAGCCAAGATCTGTGGACAGTGAACACCGGGGAGCTGTTTTTT
CASSQDLWTVNTGELFF
>TRBD1|TRBV10-1|.|TRBJ1-5
TGCGCCAGCAGTTCCGGACAGGACAATCAGCCCCAGCATTTT
CASSSGQDNQPQHF
>TRBD2|TRBV7-2|few|TRBJ2-3
TGTGCCAGCAGCTCCTCACTAGCGGGGGGGCCGGGTGATACGCAGTATTTT
CASSSSLAGGPGDTQYF
>TRBD1|TRBV6-6|.|TRBJ1-5
TGTGCCAGCAGCCCATTAGACAGGGACAATCAGCCCCAGCATTTT
CASSPLDRDNQPQHF
>.|TRBV19|.|TRBJ1-1
TGTGCCAGTAGTCCTACAGGGTCGGTCACTGAAGCTTTCTTT
CASSPTGSVTEAFF
>.|TRBV7-2|.|TRBJ2-7
TGTGCCAGCAGCACGGAGGCGGGAATGCGCGGCGAGCAGTACTTC
CASSTEAGMRGEQYF
>.|TRBV5-8|.|TRBJ1-1
TGTGCCAGCAGCTTGAGATCTGTACGGAGCACTGAAGCTTTCTTT
CASSLRSVRSTEAFF
>.|TRBV5-1|.|TRBJ1-2
TGCGCCAGCAGCTTGGAATTCGATGGCTACACCTTC
CASSLEFDGYTF
>.|TRBV4-3|.|TRBJ2-4
TGCGCCAGCAGCCAAGAGTTGGCAGATAAAAACATTCAGTACTTC
CASSQELADKNIQYF
>TRBD2|TRBV28|.|TRBJ2-5
TGTGCCAGCAGTACACTCCTAGCGGGGGTCCAAGAGACCCAGTACTTC
CASSTLLAGVQETQYF
>.|TRBV28|.|TRBJ1-5
TGTGCCAGCTACAGGAGTGGGGGCAATCAGCCCCAGCATTTT
CASYRSGGNQPQHF
>.|TRBV30|.|TRBJ2-7
TGTGCCTGGAGTGTACGGCGGCCGACCTACGAGCAGTACTTC
CAWSVRRPTYEQYF
>.|TRBV20-1|few|TRBJ1-1
TGCAGTGCTAATAGGAACACTGAAGCTTTCTTT
CSANRNTEAFF
>TRBD2|TRBV19|.|TRBJ2-1
TGTGCCAGTAGGCTAAGCGGGATCCTCATTCCGGCAGGGTTGAATGAGCAGTTCTTC
CASRLSGILIPAGLNEQFF
>.|TRBV7-2|.|TRBJ2-1
TGTGCCAGCAGTTTATCGACAGGTCCCAATGAGCAGTTCTTC
CASSLSTGPNEQFF
>.|TRBV7-9|.|TRBJ1-1
TGTGCCAGCAGCTTAGCGCTAGAGACGCTTGAAGCTTTCTTT
CASSLALETLEAFF
>.|TRBV7-9|.|TRBJ2-5
TGTGCCAGCAGCTTAGACGCGGGGGCCCAGGAGACCCAGTACTTC
CASSLDAGAQETQYF
>.|TRBV14|.|TRBJ2-5
TGTGCCAGCGGGTTGGCAGGTCGGGAGACCCAGTACTTC
CASGLAGRETQYF
>TRBD2|TRBV19|once|TRBJ2-7
TGTGCCAGTAGTTCCAGGACTAGCGGGAAGTACGAGCAGTACTTC
CASSSRTSGKYEQYF
>TRBD2|TRBV5-1|.|TRBJ2-1
TGCGCCAGCAGCCTTGGGACTAGCGGGGGGGCGGCCCGACTTTCCTACAATGAGCAGTTCTTC
CASSLGTSGGAARLSYNEQFF
>TRBD1|TRBV19|.|TRBJ2-1
TGTGCCAGTAGTATAGAGACAGGGAAGTACAATGAGCAGTTCTTC
CASSIETGKYNEQFF
>.|TRBV5-5|.|TRBJ2-7
TGTGCCAGCAGCTTGACCAGGGACTACGAGCAGTACTTC
CASSLTRDYEQYF